Shown below are 31 T cell receptor beta chains from a single sample sequenced in a study of blood T cell repertoires in COVID-19. Measured with immunoSEQ multiplex PCR; TCRdb has only the in-frame clones, and not every one. The table records 15,000 to 20,000 clones, over 75% of them present only once. Sequencing input: peripheral blood. The source is a human donor with active COVID-19. The donor label of this sample is uncertain.

The V and J genes are TRBV18 and TRBJ1-1; the D gene is possibly TRBD1 (6 bases). The germline CDR1 and CDR2 sequences are KGHSH and LQKENI. V lost 2 bases and J lost 0, with 16 bases in between. CDR3 length: 17 amino acids. The CDR3 is CASSPTSTGGMNTEAFF. The CDR3 DNA reads TGTGCCAGCTCACCAACGAGCACTGGGGGCATGAACACTGAAGCTTTCTTT.

The J gene is TRBJ1-4, the V gene TRBV5-5, with a weak D call TRBD1 (5 bases). The germline CDR1 and CDR2 sequences are SGHKS and YYEKEE (reference sequence). V lost 1 base to trimming and J lost 3 bases, with 16 bases between them. The length of the CDR3 is 17 residues. This chain's CDR3 is CASSLFPGWSANEKLFF. In DNA, the CDR3 is TGTGCCAGCAGCTTGTTCCCAGGGTGGTCGGCTAATGAAAAACTGTTTTTT.

Only a few counts were recorded for this clone. The V call is TRBV4-3, the J call TRBJ2-3; TRBD2 matches 10 bases. There are 17 residues in the CDR3. With V trimmed by 0 bases and J by 6 bases, 9 bases remained unmatched. Germline V gene data show CDR1 as LGHNA and CDR2 as YSLEER. In nucleotides, the CDR3 is TGCGCCAGCAGCCAAGAAATGAGCGGGGGGGTCATCGATACGCAGTATTTT. It codes for CASSQEMSGGVIDTQYF.

V gene TRBV9 combines with J gene TRBJ2-5, with TRBD2 as a possible D gene (5 bases). V lost 4 bases, J lost 0 bases, and 13 bases lay in between. The length of the CDR3 is 15 residues. CDR1 is SGDLS, CDR2 YYNGEE, per germline. CDR3 coding DNA: TGTGCCAGCAGCCCCTCGGTGGACTACCAAGAGACCCAGTACTTC. Amino acid sequence: CASSPSVDYQETQYF.

J is TRBJ1-2 and V is TRBV5-4; 10 bases align to TRBD1. J gave up 5 bases and V 4 bases, and 5 bases lay outside the gene matches. The CDR3 runs to 14 residues. From germline, CDR1 is SGHNT and CDR2 YYREEE (reference sequence). The CDR3 here is CASSATGGLYGYTF. DNA for the CDR3: TGTGCCAGCAGCGCGACAGGGGGCCTGTATGGCTACACCTTC.

V and J are TRBV3-1 (or the pseudogene TRBV3-2) and TRBJ1-1, with 7 bases fitting TRBD1. CDR1 is LGHDT, CDR2 YNNKEL, per germline (reference sequence). Germline trimming cut 6 bases from V and 4 bases from J; bases unmatched to any gene: 8. There are 14 residues in the CDR3. CDR3 nucleotide sequence: TGTGCCAGCAGACCCAGGGGGTCGGGCACTGAAGCTTTCTTT. The encoded protein is CASRPRGSGTEAFF.

This clone was observed a handful of times. The chain carries TRBV7-9 and TRBJ2-7; 14 positions agree with TRBD2. This CDR3 is built from 15 residues. CDR1 and CDR2 from the germline V gene are SEHNR and FQNEAQ (reference sequence). V shed 5 bases, J shed 4 bases, and the junction held 4 bases outside the gene matches. The CDR3, as DNA: TGTGCCAGCAGCGGACTAGCGGGGGGACGATACGAGCAGTACTTC. It is translated as CASSGLAGGRYEQYF.

As DNA, the CDR3 is TGTGCCAGCAGCTTAGCGAGTACCGGGCGGGTTAACACCGGGGAGCTGTTTTTT. The encoded protein is CASSLASTGRVNTGELFF. The chain recombines TRBV7-2 with TRBJ2-2; TRBD2 is a possible D gene (5 bases). The germline V and J ends were trimmed by 0 bases and 2 bases, with 16 bases remaining between them. The CDR3 sequence is 18 residues long. From germline, CDR1 is SGHTA and CDR2 FQGNSA.

The chain uses TRBV7-9 and TRBJ2-5, with 8 bases matching TRBD2. Germline loops: CDR1 SEHNR, CDR2 FQNEAQ (reference sequence). CDR3 length: 16 amino acids. Trimming cost V 5 bases and J 5 bases; bases outside gene matches: 13. This CDR3 is CASSPSRQGLGETQYF. The CDR3 DNA sequence: TGTGCCAGCAGCCCATCGCGGCAGGGACTAGGGGAGACCCAGTACTTC.

This clone was detected only a few times. The CDR3 bases are TGTGCCAGCAGCTTAAGGGGCGGCGAGCAGTACTTC. It is translated as CASSLRGGEQYF. J is TRBJ2-7 and V is TRBV7-9; perhaps TRBD1 as D (5 bases). CDR3 length: 12 residues. From germline, CDR1 is SEHNR and CDR2 FQNEAQ (reference sequence). Between the trimmed V and J ends, which lost 2 bases and 6 bases, there was a span of 8 bases.

The chain couples TRBV6-2 or TRBV6-3 to TRBJ2-6, with D tentatively TRBD2 (6 bases). Trimming removed 3 bases at V and 0 bases at J, with 18 bases between. Germline V gene lookup returns CDR1 MNHEY and CDR2 SVGEGT. The CDR3 has 19 residues. CDR3 sequence reads: CASSYVPGAAVSGANVLTF. The CDR3 region has the DNA TGTGCCAGCAGTTATGTACCGGGAGCGGCGGTCTCTGGGGCCAACGTCCTGACTTTC.

The chain carries TRBV7-9 and TRBJ2-7; maybe TRBD2 (5 bases). CDR3 length equals 14 residues. Between the trimmed V and J ends, which lost 1 base and 6 bases, there was a span of 13 bases. From germline, CDR1 is SEHNR and CDR2 FQNEAQ (reference sequence). CDR3 loop: CASSLDPSSREQYF. The CDR3 DNA reads as TGTGCCAGCAGCTTAGATCCGTCTAGCCGCGAGCAGTACTTC.

The chain recombines TRBV5-4 with TRBJ1-1, with D perhaps matching TRBD1 (6 bases). CDR1 and CDR2 from the germline V gene are SGHNT and YYREEE (reference sequence). Trimming cost V 4 bases and J 3 bases, with 10 bases left between them. The CDR3 has 13 amino acids. The CDR3 sequence: CASSLRGDTEAFF. In nucleotides, the CDR3 is TGTGCCAGCAGCCTCAGGGGTGACACTGAAGCTTTCTTT.

The chain combines TRBV19 with TRBJ2-7, with TRBD2 matching over 8 bases. After removal of 4 bases from V and 0 bases from J, the junction contained 5 bases not matched to a gene. This CDR3 is 15 amino acids long. CDR1 is LNHDA and CDR2 is SQIVND in the germline V gene (reference sequence). CDR3 nucleotide sequence: TGTGCCAGTAGTAGCTTGCGGGGGGTCTCCTACGAGCAGTACTTC. It codes for CASSSLRGVSYEQYF.

The V and J genes are TRBV4-3 and TRBJ2-3; 7 nucleotides agree with TRBD2. The V gene end was trimmed by 0 bases and the J gene end by 5 bases; junction bases not matched to a gene: 8. CDR3 length equals 16 residues. The germline V gene encodes CDR1 LGHNA and CDR2 YSLEER. This CDR3 is CASSQDLGGIKDTQYF. CDR3 nucleotide sequence: TGCGCCAGCAGCCAAGATCTGGGGGGGATAAAAGATACGCAGTATTTT.

The rearrangement links TRBV27 to TRBJ2-7; D is undetermined. CDR3 length: 13 residues. Between the trimmed V and J ends, which lost 0 bases and 0 bases, there was a span of 3 bases. The germline CDR1 and CDR2 sequences are MNHEY and SMNVEV (reference sequence). CDR3 loop: CASSLSVSYEQYF. The CDR3 DNA follows: TGTGCCAGCAGTTTATCCGTCTCCTACGAGCAGTACTTC.

J is TRBJ1-5 and V is TRBV12-3 or TRBV12-4; no clear D. V gave up 3 bases and J gave up 7 bases, with 10 bases separating them. This CDR3 has 13 amino acids. The CDR3 sequence: CASSLGRQQPQHF. CDR3 DNA sequence: TGTGCCAGCAGTTTGGGCCGGCAACAGCCCCAGCATTTT.

The chain links TRBV7-2 to TRBJ1-2, with TRBD1 identical over 11 bases. Germline values: CDR1 SGHTA, CDR2 FQGNSA. The CDR3 is 18 residues long. V lost 1 base, J lost 7 bases, and 14 bases stayed unmatched. Here the CDR3 DNA reads TGTGCCAGCAGCTTAGTTTTTAGTTTAGGACAGGGGGCTGGTGGCTACACCTTC. Amino acid sequence: CASSLVFSLGQGAGGYTF.

The chain uses TRBV15 and TRBJ2-7; TRBD1 matches 11 bases. The CDR3 sequence is 14 residues long. With 4 bases clipped from V and 2 bases from J, the junction kept 1 base outside the gene matches. Per germline, CDR1 LNHNV and CDR2 YYDKDF (reference sequence). The CDR3 sequence is CATSKDRGPYEQYF. The CDR3 DNA reads as TGTGCCACCAGCAAGGACAGGGGGCCCTACGAGCAGTACTTC.

The rearrangement joins TRBV5-5 to TRBJ2-1, with TRBD1 matching 7 bases. Germline V CDR1 and CDR2: SGHKS, YYEKEE (reference sequence). The junction had 6 bases not matched to a gene; V was cut back by 0 bases and J by 0 bases. The CDR3 is 17 residues long. The CDR3 DNA reads as TGTGCCAGCAGCTTGGACCTGGCAGGGGGCTCCTACAATGAGCAGTTCTTC. This translates into CASSLDLAGGSYNEQFF.

This rearrangement joins TRBV7-9 to TRBJ2-1, with 7 positions matching TRBD2. The germline V gene encodes CDR1 SEHNR and CDR2 FQNEAQ (reference sequence). CDR3 length: 14 amino acids. V shed 5 bases, J shed 7 bases, and the junction held 8 bases outside the gene matches. The CDR3 coding sequence is TGTGCCAGCAGCCACCCACTAGCGAGAAATGAGCAGTTCTTC. It translates to CASSHPLARNEQFF.

The chain carries TRBV18 and TRBJ1-2, with D perhaps TRBD1 (6 bases). The CDR3 spans 13 residues. Per the germline V gene, CDR1 is KGHSH and CDR2 is LQKENI. V was trimmed by 3 bases and J by 4 bases, leaving 9 bases between them. The CDR3, as DNA: TGTGCCAGCTCACCGGACAGCCCCTATGGCTACACCTTC. Protein sequence: CASSPDSPYGYTF.

This clone has more than one count but fewer than ten. The chain uses TRBV6-4 and TRBJ1-2; 7 bases map to TRBD1. The germline gives CDR1 MRHNA, CDR2 SNTAGT. This CDR3 has 14 residues. V dropped 6 bases and J dropped 4; count of bases not matched to a gene: 8. The chain's CDR3 is CASSPGTALYGYTF. The CDR3 region has the DNA TGTGCCAGCAGCCCCGGGACAGCTCTCTATGGCTACACCTTC.

The genes are TRBV4-2 and TRBJ2-2, with 8 bases identical to TRBD2. The CDR3 has 16 residues. V shed 5 bases, J shed 6 bases, and the junction held 11 bases outside the gene matches. Germline CDR1 reads LGHNA; CDR2 reads YNFKEQ. CDR3 region: CASSSHLAGGAGELFF. The CDR3, as DNA: TGTGCCAGCAGCTCCCACCTAGCGGGCGGGGCCGGGGAGCTGTTTTTT.

The V and J genes are TRBV6-5 and TRBJ2-3; possible D gene TRBD2, 7 bases. CDR3 length equals 15 residues. Germline CDR1 reads MNHEY; CDR2 reads SVGAGI. Trimming pared 7 bases from V and 4 bases from J, leaving 18 bases between. In DNA form, the CDR3 reads TGTGCCAGCAAGATAAGACGGGGGGCCGCAGATACGCAGTATTTT. Translating gives CASKIRRGAADTQYF.

The chain uses TRBV25-1 and TRBJ2-5, with TRBD1 matching 9 bases. The germline V gene encodes CDR1 MGHDK and CDR2 SYGVNS. The length of the CDR3 is 15 residues. V was pared by 6 bases and J by 5 bases, with 10 bases of the junction left unmatched. This CDR3 is CASSEQGARRETQYF. For the CDR3, the DNA is TGTGCCAGCAGCGAACAGGGGGCGCGTAGGGAGACCCAGTACTTC.

This chain joins TRBV7-8 and TRBJ2-5, with 15 bases matching TRBD2. There are 18 residues in the CDR3. In germline, CDR1 is SGHVS, CDR2 FQNEAQ. V dropped 1 base and J dropped 4; count of bases not matched to a gene: 7. CDR3 loop: CASSLGGLAGGSRETQYF. The CDR3 region has the DNA TGTGCCAGCAGCTTAGGGGGACTAGCGGGGGGAAGTCGAGAGACCCAGTACTTC. Looking up the rest from reference TRBV7-8 and TRBJ2-5 gives the full variable domain: GAGVSQSPRYKVAKRGQDVALRCDPISGHVSLFWYQQALGQGPEFLTYFQNEAQLDKSGLPSDRFFAERPEGSVSTLKIQRTQQEDSAVYLCASSLGGLAGGSRETQYFGPGTRLLVL.

V gene TRBV2 combines with J gene TRBJ1-6; TRBD1 matches at 8 bases. The V gene end was trimmed by 6 bases and the J gene end by 6 bases; junction bases not matched to a gene: 7. CDR3 size: 15 residues. CDR1 and CDR2 (germline): SNHLY, FYNNEI. CDR3 loop: CASRATGVRNSPLHF. CDR3 bases: TGTGCCAGCAGGGCGACAGGGGTCCGTAATTCACCCCTCCACTTT.

The chain employs TRBV2 and TRBJ2-5, with 10 bases fitting TRBD2. Trimming cost V 6 bases and J 1 base; bases outside gene matches: 17. Germline-derived CDR1 and CDR2 are SNHLY and FYNNEI. The CDR3 loop spans 19 amino acids. CDR3: CASSRARKRGGWSQETQYF. In nucleotides, the CDR3 is TGTGCCAGCAGCCGAGCGAGGAAGCGGGGGGGCTGGAGCCAAGAGACCCAGTACTTC.

The genes are TRBV29-1 and TRBJ1-1; 7 bases align to TRBD1. V lost 0 bases to trimming and J lost 4 bases; unmatched junction nucleotides: 11. The CDR3 is 16 amino acids. CDR1 SQVTM and CDR2 ANQGSEA come from the germline V gene. CDR3 coding DNA: TGCAGCGTTGAAGACTTCAGACAGGGACGAAGCACTGAAGCTTTCTTT. This gives the protein CSVEDFRQGRSTEAFF. The complete variable domain, with remaining parts taken from reference TRBV29-1 and TRBJ1-1, reads SAVISQKPSRDICQRGTSLTIQCQVDSQVTMMFWYRQQPGQSLTLIATANQGSEATYESGFVIDKFPISRPNLTFSTLTVSNMSPEDSSIYLCSVEDFRQGRSTEAFFGQGTRLTVV.

The genes are TRBV5-1 and TRBJ1-6; TRBD1 matches at 8 bases. Germline CDR1 is SGHRS and CDR2 is YFSETQ. This CDR3 region has 15 residues. Trimming cost V 4 bases and J 6 bases; bases outside gene matches: 6. This chain's CDR3 is CASSLDRAGNSPLHF. The DNA for the CDR3 is TGCGCCAGCAGCCTGGACAGGGCAGGTAATTCACCCCTCCACTTT.